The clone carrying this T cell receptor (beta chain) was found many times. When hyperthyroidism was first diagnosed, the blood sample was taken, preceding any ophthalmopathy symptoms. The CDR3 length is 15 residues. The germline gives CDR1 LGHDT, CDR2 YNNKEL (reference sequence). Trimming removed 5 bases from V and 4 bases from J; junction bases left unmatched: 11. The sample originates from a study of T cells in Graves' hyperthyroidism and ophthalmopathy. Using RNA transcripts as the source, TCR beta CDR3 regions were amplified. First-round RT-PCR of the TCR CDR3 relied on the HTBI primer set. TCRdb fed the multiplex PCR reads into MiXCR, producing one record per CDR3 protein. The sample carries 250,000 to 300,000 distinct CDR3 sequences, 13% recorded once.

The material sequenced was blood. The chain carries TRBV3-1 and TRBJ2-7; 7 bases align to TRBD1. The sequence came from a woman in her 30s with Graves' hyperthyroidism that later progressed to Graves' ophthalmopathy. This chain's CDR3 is CASSTRQGLGYEQYF. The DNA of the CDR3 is TGTGCCAGCAGCACCCGACAGGGCCTTGGGTACGAGCAGTACTTC.